Listed below are T cell receptor beta chains from one sample, sequenced in a study of T-cell reconstitution after alpha-beta-depleted transplantation in children. TCRdb processed the PCR reads anew with MiXCR; each CDR3 protein has one entry. The data show roughly 200,000 distinct CDR3 sequences, around 9.2% seen once. This specimen consisted of PBMCs, mostly from graft donor cells, obtained 360 days after TCRalphabeta/CD19-depleted stem cell transplant. All receptors come from a male patient aged 2-15 years who had a stem cell transplant for acute myeloid leukemia, so the T cells may come from the graft donor. Each CDR3 is given with its conserved first and last residue. Part of the rows lack a size; the others show once, few, many or a class for expanded clones.

abundance | v_gene | CDR3aa
few | TRBV20-1 | CSATDRYGYTF
many | TRBV21-1 | CASTGTGELPAPYEQYF
NA | TRBV7-2 | CASSLGQGARPFTEAFF
NA | TRBV4-3 | CASSQEPGLQYF
NA | TRBV29-1 | CSAEQGANYGYTF
NA | TRBV21-1 | CAGNRGPNTGELFF
many | TRBV7-2 | CASSGRGVGNTIYF
NA | TRBV2 | CASSVDLNTGELFF
many | TRBV12-3/TRBV12-4 | CASSWGDRVHQPQHF
many | TRBV9 | CASSVGSGPYNEQFF
few | TRBV11-2 | CASSLVSTGNNNYGYTF
many | TRBV29-1 | CSVRSETQYF
NA | TRBV7-9 | CASAKDRASSGANVLTF
few | TRBV29-1 | CSVVSLAGGPYNEQFF
NA | TRBV29-1 | CSVEKRGLGQETQYF
NA | TRBV7-8 | CASSRVQYQPQHF
many | TRBV7-6 | CASSLEPQDASYGYTF
many | TRBV12-3/TRBV12-4 | CASSLASAGNEQFF